This TCR beta chain is drawn from a study of shared clonotypes between healthy human individuals. Germline CDR1 and CDR2: SGDLS and YYNGEE. Trimming took 4 bases from V and 3 from J; bases not matched to a gene: 2. The CDR3 loop spans 13 amino acids. Data came from immunoSEQ multiplex PCR; TCRdb stores just in-frame clones and leaves some out. The profile covers millions of clones, with just over 90% appearing a single time and about 0.13% taken by the ten largest. Notes on this clone: As yet, its antigen is unknown.

The study, taken as a whole, reports: A reduction in generation probabilities was seen for non-shared clonotypes relative to those shared by all four donors. Generally, estimated richness proved larger in naive subsets than it did in memory subsets. Expectations were that clonotype sharing among donors would be affected by sequencing depth.

Sequencing was carried out using naive CD4+ T cells sorted from blood. This sample's subset: CD45RA+ positively selected. The receptor was isolated from a man between 18 and 29 years old in good health. The chain joins TRBV9 to TRBJ2-5; 8 nucleotides line up with TRBD2. The CDR3 DNA sequence: TGTGCCAGCAGCCCGACTAGCGAAGAGACCCAGTACTTC. Protein product: CASSPTSEETQYF. Combining the CDR3 with reference TRBV9 and TRBJ2-5 gives the whole variable domain DSGVTQTPKHLITATGQRVTLRCSPRSGDLSVYWYQQSLDQGLQFLIQYYNGEERAKGNILERFSAQQFPDLHSELNLSSLELGDSALYFCASSPTSEETQYFGPGTRLLVL.